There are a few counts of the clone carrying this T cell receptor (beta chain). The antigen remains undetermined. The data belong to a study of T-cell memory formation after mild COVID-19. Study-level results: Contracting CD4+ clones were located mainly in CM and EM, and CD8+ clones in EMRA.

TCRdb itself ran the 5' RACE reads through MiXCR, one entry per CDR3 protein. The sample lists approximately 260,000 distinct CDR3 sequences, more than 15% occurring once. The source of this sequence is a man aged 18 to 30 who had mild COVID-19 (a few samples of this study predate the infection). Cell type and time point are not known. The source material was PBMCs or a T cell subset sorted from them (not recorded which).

CDR3 in amino acids: CASSYSLGPYNEQFF. CDR3 DNA: TGTGCCAGCAGTTACTCGCTAGGCCCCTACAATGAGCAGTTCTTC. The gene calls are TRBV6-5 and TRBJ2-1; D remains unclear. V lost 0 bases and J lost 2, with 8 bases in between. The length of the CDR3 is 15 residues. Per germline, CDR1 MNHEY and CDR2 SVGAGI.